What follows are 24 T cell receptor beta chains derived from one specimen sequenced in a study of blood T cells in healthy people across ages. Alongside a J-beta primer mix, a sample-barcoded 5' primer served in a second PCR lasting about 7 to 11 cycles. TCRdb passed the 5' RACE reads through MiXCR, listing each CDR3 protein once. The sample includes roughly 1,100,000 distinct CDR3 sequences, approximately 25% seen only once; the top ten take about 0.72%. This same sample was also part of a study on T cells of mothers and their children.

Sequenced: blood. The receptor source for this set is a girl aged 2-10 years in good health.

The V call is TRBV7-9, the J call TRBJ2-5, with TRBD2 matching over 11 bases. The DNA end is a closer match to TRBJ2-7, so the J assignment may be wrong. CDR1 and CDR2 from the germline V gene are SEHNR and FQNEAQ (reference sequence). The CDR3 length is 15 residues. The CDR3 here is CASSSLAGGAYEQYF. CDR3 in DNA: TGTGCCAGCAGCTCCTTAGCGGGGGGGGCCTACGAGCAGTACTTC.

The genes are TRBV2 and TRBJ2-1, with a possible D match to TRBD2 (5 bases). Judging by the DNA end, TRBJ2-5 fits better; the J call may be wrong. The CDR3 sequence is 13 residues long. CDR1 is SNHLY and CDR2 is FYNNEI in the germline V gene. For the CDR3, the DNA is TGTGCCAGCAGTGAGGATAGCGTAGAGACCCAGTACTTC. Protein sequence: CASSEDSVETQYF.

This clonotype was found a few times. The rearrangement uses TRBV29-1 and TRBJ2-5; possible D gene TRBD2, 5 bases. Judging by the DNA end, TRBJ2-1 fits better; the J call may be wrong. The CDR3 contains 12 residues. Germline V gene sequence: CDR1 SQVTM, CDR2 ANQGSEA. CDR3 sequence: CSVEREPNEQFF. DNA of the CDR3: TGCAGCGTTGAGAGGGAGCCGAATGAGCAGTTCTTC.

The chain is built from TRBV7-2 and TRBJ2-5, with 14 bases that match TRBD2. The CDR3 consists of 15 residues. V shed 8 bases, J shed 4 bases, and the junction held 6 bases outside the gene matches. Germline CDR1 is SGHTA and CDR2 is FQGNSA. This chain's CDR3 is CASQTSGGAVETQYF. The CDR3 DNA is TGTGCCAGCCAGACTAGCGGGGGGGCGGTAGAGACCCAGTACTTC.

This rearrangement joins TRBV7-2 to TRBJ2-4; the D gene is possibly TRBD2 (7 bases). CDR3 size: 16 residues. V was cut by 5 bases and J by 1 base, with 15 bases left in between. The germline V gene encodes CDR1 SGHTA and CDR2 FQGNSA. Written as DNA, the CDR3 is TGTGCCAGCAGCCCGAGGGGGGGCTTCGCCAAAAACATTCAGTACTTC. Translated: CASSPRGGFAKNIQYF.

This chain uses TRBV12-3 or TRBV12-4 with TRBJ2-3; possible D gene TRBD2, 6 bases. Deletions cut 3 bases from V and 5 bases from J, with 15 bases between. The CDR3 contains 15 residues. In nucleotides, the CDR3 is TGTGCCAGCAGTTTCGAGTCGGGGGACTTAGATACGCAGTATTTT. As protein: CASSFESGDLDTQYF.

The rearrangement joins TRBV15 to TRBJ2-7; 9 positions agree with TRBD1. Germline V gives CDR1 LNHNV, CDR2 YYDKDF (reference sequence). The V gene end was trimmed by 2 bases and the J gene end by 4 bases; junction bases not matched to a gene: 9. This CDR3 has 16 residues. The CDR3 region has the DNA TGTGCCACCAGCAGACCAGGACAGGGGCGTAATTACGAGCAGTACTTC. Amino acid sequence: CATSRPGQGRNYEQYF. Full variable domain (missing parts from reference TRBV15 and TRBJ2-7): DAMVIQNPRYQVTQFGKPVTLSCSQTLNHNVMYWYQQKSSQAPKLLFHYYDKDFNNEADTPDNFQSRRPNTSFCFLDIRSPGLGDTAMYLCATSRPGQGRNYEQYFGPGTRLTVT.

The chain combines TRBV7-3 with TRBJ2-3; TRBD2 agrees at 7 bases. CDR3 size: 15 residues. Germline assignment: CDR1 SGHTA and CDR2 FQGTGA. Unmatched junction bases numbered 9, after V lost 5 bases and J lost 4 bases. CDR3 bases: TGTGCCAGCAGCCCCGGGGCTAGCGGTGCAGATACGCAGTATTTT. It codes for CASSPGASGADTQYF.

This clonotype was seen a few times. This chain uses TRBV20-1 with TRBJ1-4; D is perhaps TRBD1 (6 bases). CDR1 is DFQATT and CDR2 is SNEGSKA in the germline V gene (reference sequence). This CDR3 is built from 13 residues. V was cut by 5 bases and J by 8 bases, with 15 bases left in between. The CDR3 loop reads CSAEGRGGEKLFF. The CDR3 nucleotides are TGCAGTGCTGAGGGCAGGGGAGGCGAAAAACTGTTTTTT.

The table lists this clonotype with a few counts. The rearrangement uses TRBV7-2 and TRBJ2-3, with D unresolved. Germline V gene sequence: CDR1 SGHTA, CDR2 FQGNSA. CDR3 size: 13 residues. V lost 4 bases and J lost 6, with 11 bases in between. The CDR3 region has the DNA TGTGCCAGCAGCTCGCACCCTTTGGATACGCAGTATTTT. Translated: CASSSHPLDTQYF.

The rearrangement links TRBV12-3 or TRBV12-4 to TRBJ2-2; 9 positions agree with TRBD1. V gave up 5 bases and J gave up 4 bases; unmatched junction bases: 5. The CDR3 is made up of 15 amino acids. CDR3 residues: CASSPKTGGTGELFF. Here the CDR3 DNA reads TGTGCCAGCAGTCCTAAGACAGGGGGCACCGGGGAGCTGTTTTTT.

The genes are TRBV7-2 and TRBJ2-2; D gene ambiguous. The CDR3 length is 13 residues. Per the germline V gene, CDR1 is SGHTA and CDR2 is FQGNSA. V was pared by 5 bases and J by 4 bases, with 8 bases between. The DNA of the CDR3 is TGTGCCAGCAGCAACGGATTCACCGGGGAGCTGTTTTTT. It is translated as CASSNGFTGELFF.

This clonotype was detected a few times. This rearrangement joins TRBV5-1 to TRBJ2-5; 8 nucleotides align to TRBD2. The ends lost 2 bases at V and 3 bases at J; junction bases unmatched: 9. Per the germline V gene, CDR1 is SGHRS and CDR2 is YFSETQ. There are 16 residues in the CDR3. As DNA, the CDR3 is TGCGCCAGCAGCTTTACCCCCACAGCGGGAGAAGAGACCCAGTACTTC. It specifies CASSFTPTAGEETQYF.

This clonotype came up a few times. V gene TRBV24-1 combines with J gene TRBJ2-1, with D uncertain. Per germline, CDR1 KGHDR and CDR2 SFDVKD. Trimming took off 1 base at V and 5 bases at J, with 5 bases between the two ends. This CDR3 has 13 amino acids. The chain's CDR3 is CATSDFTDNEQFF. The CDR3 DNA reads as TGTGCCACCAGTGATTTCACGGACAATGAGCAGTTCTTC.

This clonotype was detected only a few times. The rearrangement links TRBV12-3 or TRBV12-4 to TRBJ2-3; either TRBD1 or TRBD2 may fit D (5 bases each). The ends were cut back, 8 bases at V and 4 bases at J, with 19 bases in the middle. The CDR3 spans 15 residues. CDR3 loop: CASDTTGGGADTQYF. The CDR3 DNA sequence: TGTGCCAGCGATACAACTGGGGGTGGCGCAGATACGCAGTATTTT.

This clonotype came up a few times. This sequence joins TRBV2 and TRBJ1-4, with D possibly matching TRBD1 (5 bases). Trimming cost V 7 bases and J 13 bases, with 25 bases left between them. The CDR3 runs 15 residues. Germline loops: CDR1 SNHLY, CDR2 FYNNEI. The CDR3 protein is CASTDLGGSDEGLFF. CDR3 nucleotide sequence: TGTGCCAGCACCGACTTGGGGGGGAGCGATGAAGGACTGTTTTTT. The full variable domain, its missing parts supplied by reference TRBV2 and TRBJ1-4, is EPEVTQTPSHQVTQMGQEVILRCVPISNHLYFYWYRQILGQKVEFLVSFYNNEISEKSEIFDDQFSVERPDGSNFTLKIRSTKLEDSAMYFCASTDLGGSDEGLFFGSGTQLSVL.

Only a few counts were recorded for this clonotype. The chain links TRBV12-3 or TRBV12-4 to TRBJ1-3, with 7 bases aligning to TRBD1. V lost 6 bases to trimming and J lost 0 bases; unmatched junction nucleotides: 2. CDR3 length equals 14 residues. In DNA form, the CDR3 reads TGTGCCAGCAGACGACAGGGCTCTGGAAACACCATATATTTT. Translation gives CASRRQGSGNTIYF.

V gene TRBV29-1 combines with J gene TRBJ2-7; TRBD2 aligns across 7 bases. V was pared by 5 bases and J by 4 bases, with 8 bases of the junction left unmatched. The CDR3 is 13 residues long. Germline-derived CDR1 and CDR2 are SQVTM and ANQGSEA. The CDR3 sequence is CSVTTSSYYEQYF. The CDR3 DNA sequence: TGCAGCGTTACGACTAGCTCCTATTACGAGCAGTACTTC.

This clonotype was detected a few times. V gene TRBV20-1 combines with J gene TRBJ2-7; TRBD1 is a possible D gene (5 bases). V lost 3 bases, J lost 6 bases, and 18 bases lay in between. The CDR3 spans 14 residues. The V gene's germline CDR1 is DFQATT and CDR2 SNEGSKA (reference sequence). The CDR3 DNA is TGCAGTGCTAGGGTGCAGGGCGCCAATCTCGAGCAGTACTTC. Translating it yields CSARVQGANLEQYF.

The table lists this clonotype with a few counts. An end of the junction does not agree with germline; a read error may underlie this. The rearrangement links TRBV10-3 to TRBJ2-1; D remains unclear. The CDR3 is 14 residues long. From germline, CDR1 is ENHRY and CDR2 SYGVKD. The CDR3 coding sequence is TGTGCCATCAGTGTACTCCACAACGAAGAGACCCTGTACTTC. Translation: CAISVLHNEETLYF.

The rearrangement joins TRBV7-8 to TRBJ1-2; 7 bases match TRBD1. The germline V gene has CDR1 SGHVS and CDR2 FQNEAQ. J gave up 1 base and V 1 base, and 12 bases lay outside the gene matches. The CDR3 consists of 18 residues. The CDR3 DNA is TGTGCCAGCAGCTTAGAAACCGGGACAGCAATTCTTAACTATGGCTACACCTTC. This sequence encodes CASSLETGTAILNYGYTF.

A few counts support this clonotype. This chain uses TRBV2 with TRBJ1-2, with TRBD1 matching over 7 bases. V was clipped by 4 bases and J by 5 bases; unmatched bases: 10. This CDR3 spans 15 amino acids. Germline lookup yields CDR1 SNHLY and CDR2 FYNNEI. CDR3 loop: CASSGWDSNHYGYTF. CDR3 coding DNA: TGTGCCAGCAGTGGCTGGGACAGCAACCATTATGGCTACACCTTC. Complete variable domain (other parts from reference TRBV2 and TRBJ1-2): EPEVTQTPSHQVTQMGQEVILRCVPISNHLYFYWYRQILGQKVEFLVSFYNNEISEKSEIFDDQFSVERPDGSNFTLKIRSTKLEDSAMYFCASSGWDSNHYGYTFGSGTRLTVV.

This clonotype appeared a few times. DNA of the CDR3: TGTGCCAGCAGCTTAGCGCTCCTGGGAGGGCCATTGTACGAGCAGTACTTC. Amino acids: CASSLALLGGPLYEQYF. The rearrangement links TRBV7-8 to TRBJ2-7; 7 nucleotides align to TRBD2. From germline, CDR1 is SGHVS and CDR2 FQNEAQ. The CDR3 loop spans 17 amino acids. Trimming removed 0 bases from V and 4 bases from J; junction bases left unmatched: 12.

CDR3 in amino acids: CASSFNPLGSTGELFF. The DNA for the CDR3 is TGCGCCAGCAGCTTCAATCCGCTGGGTAGCACCGGGGAGCTGTTTTTT. This chain joins TRBV5-1 and TRBJ2-2; D call uncertain. The germline V and J ends were trimmed by 2 bases and 4 bases, with 15 bases remaining between them. Germline V gene sequence: CDR1 SGHRS, CDR2 YFSETQ. The CDR3 covers 16 residues. Full variable domain (missing parts from reference TRBV5-1 and TRBJ2-2): KAGVTQTPRYLIKTRGQQVTLSCSPISGHRSVSWYQQTPGQGLQFLFEYFSETQRNKGNFPGRFSGRQFSNSRSEMNVSTLELGDSALYLCASSFNPLGSTGELFFGEGSRLTVL.